This T cell receptor beta chain was captured by sequencing in a study of blood T cell repertoires in COVID-19. Study as a whole: From the United States, Italy and Spain came samples of acute and convalescent COVID-19. PBMCs, B-cell-depleted T cells, or T cells were the source of the cDNA or gDNA that made up the material.

As processed by the authors: By means of reference gene primer amplification, nucleated cell counts were estimated. Sequenced by immunoSEQ multiplex PCR; TCRdb stores in-frame clones only, minus some. The D gene and trimming were derived from the DNA, and the V and J assignments and clone size from that table. The table has a few hundred thousand clones, more than 80% seen once. The receptor was derived from a woman older than 75 with acute or convalescent COVID-19. Sequencing was done on a sample of peripheral blood.

CDR3 residues: CASSRAGREYEQYF. The CDR3 region has the DNA TGTGCCAGCAGCCGGGCCGGGAGAGAATACGAGCAGTACTTC. This chain links TRBV7-2 with TRBJ2-7; the D gene is possibly TRBD2 (6 bases). This CDR3 region has 14 residues. CDR1 and CDR2 (germline): SGHTA, FQGNSA. Trimming pared 5 bases from V and 4 bases from J, leaving 15 bases between.